The clone carrying this T cell receptor (beta chain) has just a few counts. The data are from a study of tumor-infiltrating lymphocytes in primary liver carcinoma. Study information: Sample yields of productive TCRbeta reads, ranging from roughly 3.65 to 7.13 million, were similar across tissue types.

TCR beta cDNA came from approximately 0.55 ug total RNA, primed with a constant-region primer. Slightly modified ARM-PCR with three nested multiplex PCR rounds yielded TCR beta libraries. Rounds one and two of PCR, each of 10 to 11 cycles, were primed with TRBV1-TRBV30 forward primers and a C-beta reverse primer. TCRdb reprocessed the multiplex PCR reads with MiXCR, giving one entry per CDR3 protein. The sample gives 75,000 to 80,000 distinct CDR3 sequences, approximately 70% of which show up once; 26% is in the top ten. Between the trimmed V and J ends, which lost 3 bases and 3 bases, there was a span of 9 bases. Looked up from germline, CDR1 is LGHNA and CDR2 is YSLEER. This CDR3 comprises 14 residues. The study co-extracted DNA and RNA from 20-30 mg of unsorted bulk tissue.

The chain recombines TRBV4-3 with TRBJ1-3, with D uncertain. The clonotype comes from a man aged 35-49 years with primary liver carcinoma and hepatitis B virus infection. What was sequenced was tumor-adjacent normal liver tissue. CDR3 DNA: TGCGCCAGCAGCCAGAGTCAGCTTGGAAACACCATATATTTT. Its translation is CASSQSQLGNTIYF.